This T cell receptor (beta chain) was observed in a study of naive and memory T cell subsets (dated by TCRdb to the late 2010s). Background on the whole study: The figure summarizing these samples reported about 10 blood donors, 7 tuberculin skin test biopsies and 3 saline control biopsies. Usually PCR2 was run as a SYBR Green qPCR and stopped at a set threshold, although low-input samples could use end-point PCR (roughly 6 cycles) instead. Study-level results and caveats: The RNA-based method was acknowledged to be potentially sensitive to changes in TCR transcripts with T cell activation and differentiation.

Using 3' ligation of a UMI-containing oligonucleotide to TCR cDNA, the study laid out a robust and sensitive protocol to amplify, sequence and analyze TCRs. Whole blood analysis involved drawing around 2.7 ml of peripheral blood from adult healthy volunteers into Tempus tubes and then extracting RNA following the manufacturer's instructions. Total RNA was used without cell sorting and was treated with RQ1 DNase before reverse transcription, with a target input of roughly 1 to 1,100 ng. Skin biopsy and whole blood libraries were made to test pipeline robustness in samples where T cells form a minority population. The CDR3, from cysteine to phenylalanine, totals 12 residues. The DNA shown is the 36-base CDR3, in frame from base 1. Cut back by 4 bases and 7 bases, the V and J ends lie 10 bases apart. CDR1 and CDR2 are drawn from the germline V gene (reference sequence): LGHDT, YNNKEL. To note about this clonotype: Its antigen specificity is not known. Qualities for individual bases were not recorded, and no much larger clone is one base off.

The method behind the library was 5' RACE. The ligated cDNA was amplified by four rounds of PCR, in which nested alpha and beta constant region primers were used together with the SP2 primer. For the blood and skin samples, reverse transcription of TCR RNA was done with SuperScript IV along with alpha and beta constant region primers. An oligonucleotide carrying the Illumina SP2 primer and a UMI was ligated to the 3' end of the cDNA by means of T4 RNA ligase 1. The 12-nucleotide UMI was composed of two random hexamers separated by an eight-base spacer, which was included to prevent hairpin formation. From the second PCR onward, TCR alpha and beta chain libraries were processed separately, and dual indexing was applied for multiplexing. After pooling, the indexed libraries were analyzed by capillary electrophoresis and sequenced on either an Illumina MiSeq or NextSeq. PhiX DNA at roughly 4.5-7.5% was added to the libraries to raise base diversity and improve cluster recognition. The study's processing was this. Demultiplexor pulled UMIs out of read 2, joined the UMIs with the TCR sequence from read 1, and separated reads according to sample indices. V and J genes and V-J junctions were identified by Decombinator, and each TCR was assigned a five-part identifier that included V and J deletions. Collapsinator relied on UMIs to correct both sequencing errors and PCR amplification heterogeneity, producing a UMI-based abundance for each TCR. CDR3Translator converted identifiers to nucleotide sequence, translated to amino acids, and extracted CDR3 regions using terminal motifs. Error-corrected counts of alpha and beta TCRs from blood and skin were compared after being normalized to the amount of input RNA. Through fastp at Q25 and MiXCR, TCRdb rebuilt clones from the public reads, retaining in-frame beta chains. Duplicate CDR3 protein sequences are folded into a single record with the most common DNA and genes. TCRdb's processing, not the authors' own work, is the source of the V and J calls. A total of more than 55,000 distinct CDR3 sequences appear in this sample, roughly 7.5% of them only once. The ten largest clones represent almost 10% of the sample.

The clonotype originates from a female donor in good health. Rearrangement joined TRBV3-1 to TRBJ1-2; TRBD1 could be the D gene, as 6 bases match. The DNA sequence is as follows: TGTGCCAGCAGCCTTGCAGGGGCTGGCTACACCTTC. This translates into CASSLAGAGYTF.